Listed here are 29 T cell receptor beta chains from one sample, sequenced in a study of blood T cells in healthy people across ages. With a J-beta primer mix and a sample-barcoded 5' primer, a second PCR ran roughly 6 to 11 cycles. MiXCR was run by TCRdb on the 5' RACE reads, yielding one entry per CDR3 protein. The sample holds about 800,000 distinct CDR3 sequences, 46% seen once. Sample: blood. These receptors originate from a man older than 75 in good health.

The chain couples TRBV7-8 to TRBJ2-7; D remains unclear. Trimming shortened V by 4 bases and J by 3 bases, and 10 bases separated the two germline ends. Per germline, CDR1 SGHVS and CDR2 FQNEAQ. The CDR3 contains 13 residues. CDR3 residues: CASSWFGFYEQYF. The CDR3 DNA is TGTGCCAGCAGCTGGTTCGGGTTCTACGAGCAGTACTTC.

The rearrangement uses TRBV5-1 and TRBJ1-2; the match to TRBD1 covers 7 bases. J gave up 2 bases and V 4 bases, and 8 bases lay outside the gene matches. The CDR3 loop spans 15 amino acids. Germline CDR1 SGHRS, CDR2 YFSETQ. The CDR3 here is CASSAQGQLNYGYTF. The CDR3 bases are TGCGCCAGCAGCGCACAGGGACAGCTCAACTATGGCTACACCTTC.

This clonotype was seen a few times. This chain connects TRBV27 to TRBJ2-5, with TRBD2 identical over 7 bases. Per germline, CDR1 MNHEY and CDR2 SMNVEV (reference sequence). V lost 0 bases, J lost 5 bases, and 6 bases stayed unmatched. The CDR3 length is 15 residues. CDR3 protein: CASSLSVGRSETQYF. CDR3 DNA sequence: TGTGCCAGCAGTTTATCCGTCGGGAGGAGCGAGACCCAGTACTTC.

This clonotype showed up just a few times. The chain links TRBV20-1 to TRBJ2-1; 13 bases match TRBD2. CDR1 DFQATT and CDR2 SNEGSKA come from the germline V gene (reference sequence). The J segment lost 5 bases and the V segment lost 6 bases, leaving 4 bases of the junction unmatched. This CDR3 is built from 14 residues. The CDR3 DNA follows: TGCAGTGCGCACGGGACTAGCGGGAACAATGAGCAGTTCTTC. It encodes CSAHGTSGNNEQFF.

In this sample, this clonotype turned up many times. The chain uses TRBV13 and TRBJ2-1; 8 bases map to TRBD2. Germline values: CDR1 PRHDT, CDR2 FYEKMQ (reference sequence). V lost 7 bases to trimming and J lost 9 bases; unmatched junction nucleotides: 11. This CDR3 spans 14 amino acids. The CDR3 coding sequence is TGTGCCAGCATTCGCGGGAGGACGGGAGGTGAGCAGTTCTTC. Protein sequence: CASIRGRTGGEQFF.

The V call is TRBV14, the J call TRBJ2-3, with TRBD1 identical over 9 bases. The V and J ends lost 4 bases and 6 bases, in that order; junction bases with no gene match: 14. CDR1 SGHDN and CDR2 FVKESK come from the germline V gene. The CDR3 has 17 amino acids. The DNA of the CDR3 is TGTGCCAGCAGCCGCTGGCAACAGGGGGCGGCCGCTGATACGCAGTATTTT. It is translated as CASSRWQQGAAADTQYF.

Only a few counts were recorded for this clonotype. The chain carries TRBV7-2 and TRBJ2-7; TRBD2 matches at 9 bases. This CDR3 is 14 amino acids long. Looked up from germline, CDR1 is SGHTA and CDR2 is FQGNSA. Losses at the gene ends were 5 bases for V and 5 bases for J; bases not matched to a gene: 7. The CDR3 DNA sequence: TGTGCCAGCAGCCACACTAGCGGGCCAAACGAGCAGTACTTC. Its protein is CASSHTSGPNEQYF.

The chain's CDR3 is CASSPSATYNEQYF. The CDR3 coding sequence is TGTGCCAGCAGCCCCAGCGCTACCTACAATGAGCAGTACTTC. The chain recombines TRBV7-9 with TRBJ2-1; D unclear. The assigned J gene may be wrong: the sequence end matches TRBJ2-7 better. Germline CDR1 reads SEHNR; CDR2 reads FQNEAQ (reference sequence). This CDR3 has 14 residues.

The chain has TRBV7-2 and TRBJ2-3; D is unresolved. Trimming left V 5 bases short and J 2 bases short, with 14 bases between. The CDR3 contains 15 residues. Germline V gene sequence: CDR1 SGHTA, CDR2 FQGNSA. The CDR3 reads CASSPLDQNTDTQYF. CDR3 sequence (DNA): TGTGCCAGCAGCCCGCTCGACCAGAACACAGATACGCAGTATTTT.

The gene calls are TRBV5-1 and TRBJ2-7; D is undetermined. The DNA end lines up better with TRBJ2-5; the J call may be wrong. The germline gives CDR1 SGHRS, CDR2 YFSETQ. The CDR3 extends over 14 amino acids. This chain's CDR3 is CASSLWQTRETQYF. The CDR3 coding sequence is TGCGCCAGCAGCTTGTGGCAGACCCGAGAGACCCAGTACTTC.

V is TRBV20-1 and J is TRBJ1-1; D may be TRBD1 (5 bases). Germline CDR1 is DFQATT and CDR2 is SNEGSKA (reference sequence). V lost 2 bases to trimming and J lost 2 bases, with 9 bases between them. The CDR3 loop spans 13 amino acids. The CDR3 coding sequence is TGCAGTGCTAGACTTACAGGAAACACTGAAGCTTTCTTT. It translates to CSARLTGNTEAFF.

As concerns this clonotype: One end of the junction is discordant with germline, which a read error may explain. The chain has TRBV19 and TRBJ2-6, with D perhaps TRBD2 (5 bases). CDR1 is LNHDA, CDR2 SQIVND, per germline (reference sequence). The length of the CDR3 is 15 residues. CDR3 amino acids: CASSPPHSGVNVLTF. As DNA, the CDR3 is TGTGCCAGTAGTCCTCCCCACTCCGGGGTCAACGTCCTGACTTTC.

CDR3 sequence (DNA): TGCGCCAGCAGCTCGGACAGGGGCCCCTACGAGCAGTACTTC. It encodes CASSSDRGPYEQYF. The V and J genes are TRBV5-1 and TRBJ2-7, with TRBD1 matching 9 bases. The CDR3 is 14 amino acids. J lost 2 bases, V lost 3 bases, and 3 bases had no gene match. Germline V gene lookup returns CDR1 SGHRS and CDR2 YFSETQ. Filled out from reference TRBV5-1 and TRBJ2-7, the complete variable domain reads KAGVTQTPRYLIKTRGQQVTLSCSPISGHRSVSWYQQTPGQGLQFLFEYFSETQRNKGNFPGRFSGRQFSNSRSEMNVSTLELGDSALYLCASSSDRGPYEQYFGPGTRLTVT.

This clonotype showed up just a few times. The V gene is TRBV27, the J gene TRBJ2-5; TRBD1 might be the D (6 bases). CDR1 is MNHEY, CDR2 SMNVEV, per germline (reference sequence). CDR3 length: 15 amino acids. V was trimmed by 6 bases and J by 0 bases, leaving 14 bases between them. This chain's CDR3 is CASSPPGTYQETQYF. The CDR3 DNA reads as TGTGCCAGCAGCCCCCCGGGGACATACCAAGAGACCCAGTACTTC.

This clonotype was observed a handful of times. A much larger clone lies a single base off, so this may be a read error. The V call is TRBV7-3, the J call TRBJ2-1; possibly TRBD1 for D (6 bases). The CDR3 covers 15 residues. V gave up 3 bases and J gave up 12 bases, with 21 bases separating them. Germline V CDR1 and CDR2: SGHTA, FQGTGA. The CDR3, as DNA: TGTGCCAGCAGCTTTTTTGGGGCAGGGGTTATCGGGCAGTTCTTC. This sequence encodes CASSFFGAGVIGQFF.

The chain links TRBV19 to TRBJ2-5; 7 bases match TRBD1. Germline values: CDR1 LNHDA, CDR2 SQIVND (reference sequence). The J segment lost 2 bases and the V segment lost 2 bases, leaving 2 bases of the junction unmatched. The CDR3 has 14 amino acids. The CDR3 DNA sequence: TGTGCCAGTAGTATACCGGACAGGCAAGAGACCCAGTACTTC. Residues: CASSIPDRQETQYF.

The chain is built from TRBV9 and TRBJ1-1; D is ambiguous. Germline V gene lookup returns CDR1 SGDLS and CDR2 YYNGEE. Trimming took off 3 bases at V and 0 bases at J, with 6 bases between the two ends. The CDR3 runs to 13 residues. Here the CDR3 DNA reads TGTGCCAGCAGCGGTCGGATGAACACTGAAGCTTTCTTT. Its protein product is CASSGRMNTEAFF.

This clonotype was recorded at least ten times. The rearrangement uses TRBV18 and TRBJ2-1, with 8 bases aligning to TRBD2. This CDR3 is built from 15 residues. Germline lookup yields CDR1 KGHSH and CDR2 LQKENI. V gave up 4 bases and J gave up 8 bases; unmatched junction bases: 10. The CDR3 protein is CASSRPAGVSDEQFF. The CDR3 bases are TGTGCCAGCTCACGACCAGCGGGAGTTTCGGATGAGCAGTTCTTC.

This clonotype was recorded many times. The rearrangement uses TRBV20-1 and TRBJ2-4; D is undetermined. The CDR3 covers 15 residues. Germline values: CDR1 DFQATT, CDR2 SNEGSKA (reference sequence). The V and J ends lost 4 bases and 0 bases respectively, with 13 bases between them. Written as DNA, the CDR3 is TGCAGTGCTATAGGGCCTCCGATAGCCAAAAACATTCAGTACTTC. This codes for CSAIGPPIAKNIQYF.

This clonotype has more than one count but fewer than ten. The V and J genes are TRBV6-2 or TRBV6-3 and TRBJ1-5; D remains unclear. Germline-derived CDR1 and CDR2 are MNHEY and SVGEGT. This CDR3 spans 17 amino acids. Trimming took off 0 bases at V and 9 bases at J, with 21 bases between the two ends. The chain's CDR3 is CASSYSSVPGFGSPQHF. DNA of the CDR3: TGTGCCAGCAGTTACTCTTCGGTCCCGGGGTTCGGGTCGCCCCAGCATTTT.

The chain's CDR3 is CSVLQGWETQYF. In nucleotides, the CDR3 is TGCAGTGTTCTTCAGGGTTGGGAGACCCAGTACTTC. The gene calls are TRBV20-1 and TRBJ2-5; the D gene is possibly TRBD1 (5 bases). V lost 7 bases, J lost 5 bases, and 14 bases lay in between. Germline CDR1 reads DFQATT; CDR2 reads SNEGSKA (reference sequence). The CDR3 is 12 residues long.

This clonotype was picked up one time. This CDR3 is CASSYGGGSKRNYGYTF. CDR3 sequence (DNA): TGTGCCAGCAGTTACGGGGGCGGCAGTAAACGTAACTATGGCTACACCTTC. The rearrangement links TRBV6-6 to TRBJ1-2; a weak D match, TRBD1 (6 bases). The CDR3 runs to 17 residues. CDR1 is MNHNY and CDR2 is SVGAGI in the germline V gene (reference sequence). V lost 2 bases to trimming and J lost 1 base, with 17 bases between them.

This chain links TRBV27 with TRBJ2-1; TRBD2 aligns across 11 bases. Germline assignment: CDR1 MNHEY and CDR2 SMNVEV (reference sequence). After removal of 6 bases from V and 0 bases from J, the junction contained 7 bases not matched to a gene. This CDR3 is built from 17 residues. The CDR3 region is CASRPLTSGSSYNEQFF. For the CDR3, the DNA is TGTGCCAGCAGACCCCTAACTAGCGGGAGCTCCTACAATGAGCAGTTCTTC.

The chain carries TRBV20-1 and TRBJ2-1, with 10 bases fitting TRBD2. The CDR3 length is 15 residues. The V segment lost 3 bases and the J segment 7 bases; nucleotides outside the gene matches: 9. CDR1 and CDR2 (germline): DFQATT, SNEGSKA (reference sequence). CDR3 in DNA: TGCAGTGCTAGTGAGAGCGGGGGGGCGAGAAATGAGCAGTTCTTC. Translating it yields CSASESGGARNEQFF.

About this clonotype itself: Sequence at one end of the junction differs from germline and may be a read error. The chain has TRBV29-1 and TRBJ2-1; D is undetermined. Germline CDR1 reads SQVTM; CDR2 reads ANQGSEA. There are 15 residues in the CDR3. The CDR3 region is CSVETRKGSHNEQFF. The CDR3 DNA reads as TGCAGCGTTGAAACGCGGAAAGGCTCCCACAATGAGCAGTTCTTC.

As concerns this clonotype: A much bigger clone sits one base away, suggesting this may be a read error. The genes are TRBV5-1 and TRBJ1-2, with D possibly being TRBD1 (6 bases). Germline V lookup: CDR1 SGHRS, CDR2 YFSETQ. There are 15 residues in the CDR3. CDR3 sequence: CASSRSGTRDYDYTF. CDR3 DNA sequence: TGCGCCAGCAGCCGATCCGGGACAAGGGACTATGACTACACCTTC.

The chain joins TRBV29-1 to TRBJ1-2; tentative D call: TRBD1 (6 bases). Germline CDR1 reads SQVTM; CDR2 reads ANQGSEA. Between the trimmed V and J ends, which lost 4 bases and 0 bases, there was a span of 9 bases. This CDR3 spans 13 amino acids. The CDR3 nucleotides read TGCAGCGTTGCTGGACAGCCTAACTATGGCTACACCTTC. Translated, it gives CSVAGQPNYGYTF. Based on the CDR3 plus reference TRBV29-1 and TRBJ1-2, the full variable domain is SAVISQKPSRDICQRGTSLTIQCQVDSQVTMMFWYRQQPGQSLTLIATANQGSEATYESGFVIDKFPISRPNLTFSTLTVSNMSPEDSSIYLCSVAGQPNYGYTFGSGTRLTVV.

This clonotype was counted at least ten times. V is TRBV7-2 and J is TRBJ1-2; 10 nucleotides line up with TRBD1. After removal of 3 bases from V and 4 bases from J, the junction contained 5 bases not matched to a gene. The CDR3 loop spans 15 amino acids. Per the germline V gene, CDR1 is SGHTA and CDR2 is FQGNSA. The CDR3: CASSLAGQGPYGYTF. For the CDR3, the DNA is TGTGCCAGCAGCTTGGCGGGACAGGGGCCCTATGGCTACACCTTC.

Regarding this clonotype: A read error may explain this, as a much larger clone is one base away. V usage is TRBV29-1 and J usage is TRBJ2-4, with TRBD2 matching 9 bases. The closer fit of TRBJ2-5 to the DNA end suggests the J call may be wrong. This CDR3 comprises 15 residues. CDR1 and CDR2 from the germline V gene are SQVTM and ANQGSEA. CDR3 nucleotides: TGCAGCGTTGAAATGCTAGCGGGGTCCAGAGAGACCCAGTACTTC. Translation gives CSVEMLAGSRETQYF.